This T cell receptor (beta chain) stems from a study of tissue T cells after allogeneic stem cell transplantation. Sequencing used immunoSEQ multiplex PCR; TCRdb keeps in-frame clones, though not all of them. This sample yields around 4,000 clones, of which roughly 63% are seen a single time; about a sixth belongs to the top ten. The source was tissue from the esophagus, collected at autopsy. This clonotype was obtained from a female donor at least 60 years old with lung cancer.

The CDR3 spells CASSLEAGRLSKNIQYF. DNA of the CDR3: TGTGCCAGCAGCTTAGAAGCAGGGAGGTTGTCCAAAAACATTCAGTACTTC. This chain joins TRBV11-3 and TRBJ2-4; D might be TRBD2 (6 bases). This CDR3 comprises 17 residues. V lost 0 bases to trimming and J lost 2 bases, with 14 bases between them. Germline V gene data show CDR1 as SGHNT and CDR2 as YENEEA.